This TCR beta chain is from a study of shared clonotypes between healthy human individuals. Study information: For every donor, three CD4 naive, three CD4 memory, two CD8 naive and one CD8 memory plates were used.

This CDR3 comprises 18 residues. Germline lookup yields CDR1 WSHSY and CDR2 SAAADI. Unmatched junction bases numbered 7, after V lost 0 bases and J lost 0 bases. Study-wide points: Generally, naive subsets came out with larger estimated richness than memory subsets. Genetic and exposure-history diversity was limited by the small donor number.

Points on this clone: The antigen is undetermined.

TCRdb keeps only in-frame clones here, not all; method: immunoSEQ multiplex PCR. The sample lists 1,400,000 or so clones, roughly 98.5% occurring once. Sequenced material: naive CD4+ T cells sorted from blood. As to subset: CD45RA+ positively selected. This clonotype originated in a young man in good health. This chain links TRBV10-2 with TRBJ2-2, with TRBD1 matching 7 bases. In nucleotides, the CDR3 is TGCGCCAGCAGTGAGTCTATCCCCGGGACAGCGAACACCGGGGAGCTGTTTTTT. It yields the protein CASSESIPGTANTGELFF.